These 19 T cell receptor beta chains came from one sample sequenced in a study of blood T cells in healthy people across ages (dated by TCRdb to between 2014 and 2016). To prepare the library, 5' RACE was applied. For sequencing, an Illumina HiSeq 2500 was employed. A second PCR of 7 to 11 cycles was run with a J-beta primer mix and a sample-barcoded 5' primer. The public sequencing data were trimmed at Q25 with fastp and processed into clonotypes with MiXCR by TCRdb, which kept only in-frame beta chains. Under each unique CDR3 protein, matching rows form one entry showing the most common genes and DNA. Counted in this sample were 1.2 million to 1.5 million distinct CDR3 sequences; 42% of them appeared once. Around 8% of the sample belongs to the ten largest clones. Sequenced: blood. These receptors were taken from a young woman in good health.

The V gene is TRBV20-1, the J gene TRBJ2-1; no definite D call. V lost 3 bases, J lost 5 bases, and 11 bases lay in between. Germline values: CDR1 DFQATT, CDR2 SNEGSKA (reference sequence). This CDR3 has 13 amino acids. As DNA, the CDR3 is TGCAGTGCTAGGTATAGCCGGGACAATGAGCAGTTCTTC. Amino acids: CSARYSRDNEQFF.

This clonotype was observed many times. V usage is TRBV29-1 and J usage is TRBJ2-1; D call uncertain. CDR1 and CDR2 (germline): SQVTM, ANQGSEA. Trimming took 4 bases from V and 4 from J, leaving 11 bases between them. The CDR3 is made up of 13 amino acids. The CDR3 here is CSVAVSEYNEQFF. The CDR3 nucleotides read TGCAGCGTTGCGGTTTCGGAGTACAATGAGCAGTTCTTC.

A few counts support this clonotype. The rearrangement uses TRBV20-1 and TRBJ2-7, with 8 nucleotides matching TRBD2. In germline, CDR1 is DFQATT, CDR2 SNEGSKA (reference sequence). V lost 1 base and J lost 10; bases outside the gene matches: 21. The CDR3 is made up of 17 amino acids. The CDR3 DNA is TGCAGTGCTAGAGCCCCTATGTCGAGAGCGGGGGTTGGTACCCAGTACTTC. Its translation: CSARAPMSRAGVGTQYF.

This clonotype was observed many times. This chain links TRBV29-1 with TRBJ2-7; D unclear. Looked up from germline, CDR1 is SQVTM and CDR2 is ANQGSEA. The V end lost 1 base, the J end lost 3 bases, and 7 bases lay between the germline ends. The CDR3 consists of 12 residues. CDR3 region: CSVEGRSYEQYF. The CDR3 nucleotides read TGCAGCGTTGAAGGACGCAGCTACGAGCAGTACTTC.

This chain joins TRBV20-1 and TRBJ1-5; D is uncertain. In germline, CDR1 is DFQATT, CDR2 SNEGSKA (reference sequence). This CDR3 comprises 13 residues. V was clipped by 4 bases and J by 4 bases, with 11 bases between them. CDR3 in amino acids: CSATEGQNQPQHF. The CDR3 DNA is TGCAGTGCTACCGAGGGCCAGAATCAGCCCCAGCATTTT.

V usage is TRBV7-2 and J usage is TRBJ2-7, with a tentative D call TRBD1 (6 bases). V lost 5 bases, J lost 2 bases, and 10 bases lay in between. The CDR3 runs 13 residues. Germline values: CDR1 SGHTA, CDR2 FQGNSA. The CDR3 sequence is CASSGWTAYEQYF. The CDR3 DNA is TGTGCCAGCAGCGGATGGACAGCCTACGAGCAGTACTTC.

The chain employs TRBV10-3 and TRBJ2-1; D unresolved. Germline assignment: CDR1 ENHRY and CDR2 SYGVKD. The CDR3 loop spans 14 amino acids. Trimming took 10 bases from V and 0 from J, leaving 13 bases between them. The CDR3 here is CATAEGSSYNEQFF. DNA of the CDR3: TGTGCCACCGCGGAAGGCAGCTCCTACAATGAGCAGTTCTTC.

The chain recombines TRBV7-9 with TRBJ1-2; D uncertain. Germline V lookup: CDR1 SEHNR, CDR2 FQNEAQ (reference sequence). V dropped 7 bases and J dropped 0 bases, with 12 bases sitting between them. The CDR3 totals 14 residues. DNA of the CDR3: TGTGCCAGCACCTTTCTGACAACTAACTATGGCTACACCTTC. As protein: CASTFLTTNYGYTF.

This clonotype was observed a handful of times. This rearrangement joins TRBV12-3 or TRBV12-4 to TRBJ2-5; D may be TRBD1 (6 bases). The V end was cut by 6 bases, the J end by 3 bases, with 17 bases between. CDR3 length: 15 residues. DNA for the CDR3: TGTGCCAGCAGAGTACTCGGACAGAGAGAAGAGACCCAGTACTTC. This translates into CASRVLGQREETQYF.

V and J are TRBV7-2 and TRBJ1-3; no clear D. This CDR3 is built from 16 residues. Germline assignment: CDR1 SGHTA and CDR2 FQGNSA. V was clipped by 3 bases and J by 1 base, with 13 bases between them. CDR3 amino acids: CASSFFRAGSGNTIYF. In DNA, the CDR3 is TGTGCCAGCAGCTTTTTCCGGGCCGGGTCTGGAAACACCATATATTTT.

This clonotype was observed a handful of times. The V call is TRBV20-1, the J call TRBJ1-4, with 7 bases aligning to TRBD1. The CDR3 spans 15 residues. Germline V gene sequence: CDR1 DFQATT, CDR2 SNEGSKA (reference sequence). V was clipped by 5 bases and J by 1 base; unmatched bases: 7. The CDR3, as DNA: TGCAGTGCTTCCCAGAGACAGGGAACTAATGAAAAACTGTTTTTT. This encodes CSASQRQGTNEKLFF.

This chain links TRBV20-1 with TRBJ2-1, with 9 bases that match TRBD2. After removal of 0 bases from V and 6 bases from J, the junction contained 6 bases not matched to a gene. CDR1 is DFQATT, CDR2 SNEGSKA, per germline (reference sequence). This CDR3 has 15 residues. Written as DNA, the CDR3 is TGCAGTGCTAGAGATGGGACTAGCTGGGCCAATGAGCAGTTCTTC. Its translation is CSARDGTSWANEQFF.

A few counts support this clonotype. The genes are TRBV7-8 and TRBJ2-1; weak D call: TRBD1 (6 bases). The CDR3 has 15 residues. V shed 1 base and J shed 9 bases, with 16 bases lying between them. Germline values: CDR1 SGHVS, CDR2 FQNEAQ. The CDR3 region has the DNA TGTGCCAGCAGCTTAGGTCGCCAGGGGCAGGGTGAGCAGTTCTTC. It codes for CASSLGRQGQGEQFF.

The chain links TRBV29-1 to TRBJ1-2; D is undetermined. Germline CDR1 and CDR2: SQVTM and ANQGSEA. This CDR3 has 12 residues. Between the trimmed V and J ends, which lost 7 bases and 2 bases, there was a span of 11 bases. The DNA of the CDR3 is TGCAGCGCCTACGGCGTAAACTATGGCTACACCTTC. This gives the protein CSAYGVNYGYTF. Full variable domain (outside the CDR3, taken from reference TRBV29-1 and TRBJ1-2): SAVISQKPSRDICQRGTSLTIQCQVDSQVTMMFWYRQQPGQSLTLIATANQGSEATYESGFVIDKFPISRPNLTFSTLTVSNMSPEDSSIYLCSAYGVNYGYTFGSGTRLTVV.

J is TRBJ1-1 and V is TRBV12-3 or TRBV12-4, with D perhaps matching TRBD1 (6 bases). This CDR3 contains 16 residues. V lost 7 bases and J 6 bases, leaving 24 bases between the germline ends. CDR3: CASKFGVGGGSAEAFF. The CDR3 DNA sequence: TGTGCCAGCAAATTCGGTGTCGGGGGGGGCAGCGCTGAAGCTTTCTTT.

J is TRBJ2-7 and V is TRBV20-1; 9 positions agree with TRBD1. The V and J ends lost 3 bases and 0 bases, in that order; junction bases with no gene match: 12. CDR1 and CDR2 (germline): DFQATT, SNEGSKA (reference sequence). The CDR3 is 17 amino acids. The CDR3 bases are TGCAGTGCTAGCCCCGGGACAGGGTTACGGTTCTCCTACGAGCAGTACTTC. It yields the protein CSASPGTGLRFSYEQYF.

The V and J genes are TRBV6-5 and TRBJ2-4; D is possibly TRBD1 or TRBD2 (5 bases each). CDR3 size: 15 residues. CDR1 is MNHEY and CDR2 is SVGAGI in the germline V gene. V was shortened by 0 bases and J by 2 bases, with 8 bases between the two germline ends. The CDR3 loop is CASSYSRGTKNIQYF. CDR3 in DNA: TGTGCCAGCAGTTACTCGAGGGGTACCAAAAACATTCAGTACTTC.

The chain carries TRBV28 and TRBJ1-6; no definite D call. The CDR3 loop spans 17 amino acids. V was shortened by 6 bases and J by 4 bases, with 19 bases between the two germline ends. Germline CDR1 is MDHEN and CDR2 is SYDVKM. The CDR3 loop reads CASSPTGTGTYNSPLHF. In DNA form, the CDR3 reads TGTGCCAGCAGCCCAACCGGTACGGGAACTTATAATTCACCCCTCCACTTT.

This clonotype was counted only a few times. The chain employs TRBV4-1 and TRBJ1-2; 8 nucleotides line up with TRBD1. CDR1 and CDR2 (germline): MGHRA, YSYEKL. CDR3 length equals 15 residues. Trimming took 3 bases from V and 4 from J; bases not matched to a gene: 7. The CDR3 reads CASSQSQGAGYGYTF. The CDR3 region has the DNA TGCGCCAGCAGCCAGAGTCAGGGGGCTGGCTATGGCTACACCTTC.